The source of this T cell receptor beta chain is a study of blood T cell repertoires in COVID-19. Trimming removed 4 bases from V and 4 bases from J; junction bases left unmatched: 3. The V gene's germline CDR1 is KGHSH and CDR2 LQKENI. This CDR3 comprises 15 residues. Here immunoSEQ multiplex PCR was the method, and the copy in TCRdb shows in-frame clones only, minus some. The sample shows around 130,000 clones, approximately 81% of them seen only once. Sample: peripheral blood. The receptor was isolated from a young woman who had recovered from COVID-19. The gene calls are TRBV18 and TRBJ2-1; 11 nucleotides match TRBD2. This chain's CDR3 is CASSLLAGGYNEQFF. The CDR3 DNA sequence: TGTGCCAGCTCACTCCTAGCGGGGGGTTACAATGAGCAGTTCTTC.